This T cell receptor beta chain was sequenced during a study of T cell repertoires in cytomegalovirus infection. Overall study: In the study, CMV epitopes included recently identified HLA-C-restricted and well-studied HLA-B-restricted ones. Both CMV infection and a matching HLA type were indicated by public TCR beta signatures.

Overall study findings and caveats: There were HLA-C-restricted CMV-specific TCR beta clonotypes dominating the ex vivo response. Frequencies of public TCR beta families were cumulated, and this identified carriers of CMV plus the relevant HLA.

The CDR3 spans 13 residues. The germline CDR1 and CDR2 sequences are SSHAT and FNYEAQ (reference sequence). TCRdb analysed the reads with MiXCR anew, one entry per CDR3 protein. The sample has hundreds of thousands of distinct CDR3 sequences; roughly a third are singletons. A remark on this clonotype: Its antigen is still unknown. At one end the junction does not follow the germline gene, possibly because of a read error.

V and J are TRBV7-7 and TRBJ2-1; D gene uncertain. The TCR comes from a human donor in good health (CMV status not recorded). Some clones in this sample may be carry-over from other donors' samples. The sample in question was cultured PBMCs, obtained from culture after CMV antigen stimulation. The CDR3 DNA follows: TGTGCTAGCAGCTTCGGACCACACAATGAGCAGTTCTTC. Its translation: CASSFGPHNEQFF.